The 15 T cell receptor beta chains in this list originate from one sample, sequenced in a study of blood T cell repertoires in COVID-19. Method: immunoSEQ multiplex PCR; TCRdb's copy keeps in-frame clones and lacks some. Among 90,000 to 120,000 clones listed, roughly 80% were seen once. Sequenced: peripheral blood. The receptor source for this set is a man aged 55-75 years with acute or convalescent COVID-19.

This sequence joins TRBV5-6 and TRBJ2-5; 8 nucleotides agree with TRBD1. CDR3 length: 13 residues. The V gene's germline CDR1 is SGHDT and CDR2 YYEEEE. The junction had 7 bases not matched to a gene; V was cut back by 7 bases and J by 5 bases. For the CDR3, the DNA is TGTGCCAGCCACGCAGGGGGCAGGGAGACCCAGTACTTC. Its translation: CASHAGGRETQYF.

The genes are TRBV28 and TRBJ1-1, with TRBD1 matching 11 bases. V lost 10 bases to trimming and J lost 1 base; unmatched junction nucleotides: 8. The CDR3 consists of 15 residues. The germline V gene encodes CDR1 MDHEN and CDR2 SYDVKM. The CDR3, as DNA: TGTGCCATCCCGGGACAGGGGGGTTCGAACACTGAAGCTTTCTTT. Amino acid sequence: CAIPGQGGSNTEAFF.

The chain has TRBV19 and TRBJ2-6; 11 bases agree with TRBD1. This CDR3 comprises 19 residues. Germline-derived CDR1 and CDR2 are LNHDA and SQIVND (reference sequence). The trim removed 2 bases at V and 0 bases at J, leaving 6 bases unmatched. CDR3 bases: TGTGCCAGTAGTATAAGGGGACAGGGGGGGTACTCTGGGGCCAACGTCCTGACTTTC. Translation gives CASSIRGQGGYSGANVLTF.

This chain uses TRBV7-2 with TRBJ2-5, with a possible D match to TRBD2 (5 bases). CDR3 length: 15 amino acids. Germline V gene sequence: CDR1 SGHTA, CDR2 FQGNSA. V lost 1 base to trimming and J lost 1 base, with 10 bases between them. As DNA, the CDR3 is TGTGCCAGCAGCTTAGTGGCCGGGATCCAAGAGACCCAGTACTTC. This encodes CASSLVAGIQETQYF.

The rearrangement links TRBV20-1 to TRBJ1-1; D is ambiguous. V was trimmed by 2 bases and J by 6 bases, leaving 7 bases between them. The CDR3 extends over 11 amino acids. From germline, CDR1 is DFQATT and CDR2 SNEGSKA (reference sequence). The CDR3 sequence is CSARPWPEAFF. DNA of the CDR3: TGCAGTGCTAGACCCTGGCCTGAAGCTTTCTTT.

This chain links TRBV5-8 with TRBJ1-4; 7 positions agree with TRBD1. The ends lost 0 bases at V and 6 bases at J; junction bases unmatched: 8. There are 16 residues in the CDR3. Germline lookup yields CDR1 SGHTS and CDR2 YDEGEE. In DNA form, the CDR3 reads TGTGCCAGCAGCTTGGTTGACGGGACAGATTATGAAAAACTGTTTTTT. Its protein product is CASSLVDGTDYEKLFF. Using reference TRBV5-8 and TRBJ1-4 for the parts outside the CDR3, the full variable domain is EAGVTQSPTHLIKTRGQQATLRCSPISGHTSVYWYQQALGLGLQFLLWYDEGEERNRGNFPPRFSGRQFPNYSSELNVNALELEDSALYLCASSLVDGTDYEKLFFGSGTQLSVL.

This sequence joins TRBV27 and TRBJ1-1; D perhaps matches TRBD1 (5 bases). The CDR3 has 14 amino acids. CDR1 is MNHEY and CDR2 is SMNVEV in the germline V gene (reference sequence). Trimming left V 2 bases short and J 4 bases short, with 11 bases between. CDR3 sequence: CASSLNQGGTEAFF. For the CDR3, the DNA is TGTGCCAGCAGTTTAAATCAGGGTGGCACTGAAGCTTTCTTT.

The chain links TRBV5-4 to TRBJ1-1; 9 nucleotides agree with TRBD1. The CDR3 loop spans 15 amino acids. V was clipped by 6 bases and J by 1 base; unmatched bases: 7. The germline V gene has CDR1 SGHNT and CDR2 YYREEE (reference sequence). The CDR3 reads CASTPGGQGNTEAFF. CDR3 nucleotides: TGTGCCAGCACCCCGGGGGGACAGGGGAACACTGAAGCTTTCTTT.

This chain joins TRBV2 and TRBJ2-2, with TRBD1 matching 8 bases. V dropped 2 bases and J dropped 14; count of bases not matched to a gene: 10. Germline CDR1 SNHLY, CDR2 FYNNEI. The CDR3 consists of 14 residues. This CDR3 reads CASSESSQGADLFF. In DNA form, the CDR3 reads TGTGCCAGCAGTGAATCTTCGCAGGGGGCGGATCTGTTTTTT.

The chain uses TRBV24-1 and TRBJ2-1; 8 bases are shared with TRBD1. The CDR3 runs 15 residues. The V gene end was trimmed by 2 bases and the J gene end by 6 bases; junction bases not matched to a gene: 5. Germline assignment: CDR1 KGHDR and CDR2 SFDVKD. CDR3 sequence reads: CATSDSPRGLNEQFF. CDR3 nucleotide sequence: TGTGCCACCAGTGATTCCCCCAGGGGGCTCAATGAGCAGTTCTTC.

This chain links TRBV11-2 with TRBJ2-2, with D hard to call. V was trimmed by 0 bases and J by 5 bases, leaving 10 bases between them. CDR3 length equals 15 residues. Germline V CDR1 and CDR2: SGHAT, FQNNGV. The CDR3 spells CASSLDLMRTGELFF. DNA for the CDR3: TGTGCCAGCAGCTTAGATTTAATGCGAACCGGGGAGCTGTTTTTT.

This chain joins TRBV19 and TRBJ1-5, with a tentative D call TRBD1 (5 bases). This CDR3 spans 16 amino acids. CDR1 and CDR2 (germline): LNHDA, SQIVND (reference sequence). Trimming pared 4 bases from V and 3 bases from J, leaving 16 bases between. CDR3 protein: CASSTTTEKVNQPQHF. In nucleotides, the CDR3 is TGTGCCAGTAGTACCACGACAGAAAAGGTCAATCAGCCCCAGCATTTT.

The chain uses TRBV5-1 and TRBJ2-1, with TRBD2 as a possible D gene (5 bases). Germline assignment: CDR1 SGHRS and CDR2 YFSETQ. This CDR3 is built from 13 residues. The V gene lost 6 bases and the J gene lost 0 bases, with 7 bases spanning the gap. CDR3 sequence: CASTRDSYNEQFF. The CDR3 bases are TGCGCCAGCACACGGGACTCCTACAATGAGCAGTTCTTC.

In DNA form, the CDR3 reads TGTGCCAGCAGGGTTGGAACAGCAGGGGGCTACACCTTC. As protein: CASRVGTAGGYTF. The chain carries TRBV11-3 and TRBJ1-2; TRBD1 might be the D (5 bases). The CDR3 consists of 13 residues. Germline CDR1 SGHNT, CDR2 YENEEA. V shed 6 bases and J shed 8 bases, with 16 bases lying between them.

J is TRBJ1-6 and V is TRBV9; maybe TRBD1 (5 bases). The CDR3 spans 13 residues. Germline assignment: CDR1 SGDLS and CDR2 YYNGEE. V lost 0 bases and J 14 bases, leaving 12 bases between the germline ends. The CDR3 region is CASSVEQGGALHF. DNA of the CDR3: TGTGCCAGCAGCGTAGAGCAGGGAGGAGCCCTCCACTTT.